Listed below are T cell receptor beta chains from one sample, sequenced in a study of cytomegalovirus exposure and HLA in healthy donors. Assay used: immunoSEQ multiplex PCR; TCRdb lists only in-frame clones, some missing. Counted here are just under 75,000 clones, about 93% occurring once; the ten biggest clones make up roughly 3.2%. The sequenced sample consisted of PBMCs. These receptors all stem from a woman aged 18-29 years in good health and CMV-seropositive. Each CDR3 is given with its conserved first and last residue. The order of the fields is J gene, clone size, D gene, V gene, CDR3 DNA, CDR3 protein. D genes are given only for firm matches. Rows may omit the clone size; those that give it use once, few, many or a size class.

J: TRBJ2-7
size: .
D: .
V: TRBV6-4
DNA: TGTGCCAGCAGTGACTCGTACAGGGTCTACGAGCAGTACTTC
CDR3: CASSDSYRVYEQYF

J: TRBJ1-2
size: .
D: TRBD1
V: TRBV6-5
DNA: TGTGCCAGCAGTTACGACCGACAGGGGGCCGTCTATGGCTACACCTTC
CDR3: CASSYDRQGAVYGYTF

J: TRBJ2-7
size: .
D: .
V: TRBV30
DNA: TGTGCCTGGAGGCTAGTCGGGACCTACGAGCAGTACTTC
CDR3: CAWRLVGTYEQYF

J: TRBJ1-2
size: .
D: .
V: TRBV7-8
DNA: TGTGCCAGCAGCTTGGGGGGATCTAGTGGCTACACCTTC
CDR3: CASSLGGSSGYTF

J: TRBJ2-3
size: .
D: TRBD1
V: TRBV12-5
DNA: TGTGCTAGTGGCCAAGGGACAGGGGCTAGACCTGATGCAGATACGCAGTATTTT
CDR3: CASGQGTGARPDADTQYF

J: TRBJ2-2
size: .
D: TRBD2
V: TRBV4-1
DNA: TGCGCCAGCAGCCAAGAACTAGCGGGGATCGGGGAGCTGTTTTTT
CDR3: CASSQELAGIGELFF

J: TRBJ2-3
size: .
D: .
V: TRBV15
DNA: TGTGCCACCAGCAGAGGTCGGGATACGCAGTATTTT
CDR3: CATSRGRDTQYF

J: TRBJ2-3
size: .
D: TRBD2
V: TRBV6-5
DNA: TGTGCCAGCAGTTACAGCACACGGGGGGCAGATACGCAGTATTTT
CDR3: CASSYSTRGADTQYF

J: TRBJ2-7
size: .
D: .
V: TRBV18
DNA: TGTGCCAGCTCACATCCCGGGACACACTACGAGCAGTACTTC
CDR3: CASSHPGTHYEQYF

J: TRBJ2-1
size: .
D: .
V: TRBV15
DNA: TGTGCCACCAGCAGTAGCCAGCCGTACAATGAGCAGTTCTTC
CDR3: CATSSSQPYNEQFF

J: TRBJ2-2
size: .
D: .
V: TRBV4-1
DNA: TGCGCCAGCAGCCAACCAACAAGGTGGAGGAATAACACCGGGGAGCTGTTTTTT
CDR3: CASSQPTRWRNNTGELFF

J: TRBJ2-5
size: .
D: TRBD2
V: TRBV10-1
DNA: TGCGCCAGCAGCGGTCAGACTAGCGGGGAAGAGACCCAGTACTTC
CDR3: CASSGQTSGEETQYF

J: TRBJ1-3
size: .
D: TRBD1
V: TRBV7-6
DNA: TGTGCCAGCAGCCAAGGGGGACAGGGACAGAGCTCTGGAAACACCATATATTTT
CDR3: CASSQGGQGQSSGNTIYF

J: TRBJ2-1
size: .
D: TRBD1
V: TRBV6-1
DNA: TGTGCCAGCAGGGCCCCGGGCCAGGGGGCAAATGAGCAGTTCTTC
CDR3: CASRAPGQGANEQFF

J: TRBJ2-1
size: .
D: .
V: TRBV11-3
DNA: TGTGCCAGCAGCTTTCCCCCGGGGAGTGAGCAGTTCTTC
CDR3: CASSFPPGSEQFF

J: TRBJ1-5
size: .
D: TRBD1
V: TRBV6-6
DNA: TGTGCCAGCAGTTATGGACAGGTGCAGAATATAGCCCAGCATTTT
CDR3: CASSYGQVQNIAQHF

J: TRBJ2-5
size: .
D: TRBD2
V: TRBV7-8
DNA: TGTGCCAGCAGCTTACGAACCGGGACTAGTGAGACCCAGTACTTC
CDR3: CASSLRTGTSETQYF

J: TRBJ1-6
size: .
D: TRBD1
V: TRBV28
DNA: TGTGCCAGCGCAGGGGGCTTGAATTATTCACCCCTCCACTTT
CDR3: CASAGGLNYSPLHF

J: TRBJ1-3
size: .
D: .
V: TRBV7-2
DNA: TGTGCCAGCAGCTTAACGGGCTCTGGAAACACCATATATTTT
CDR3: CASSLTGSGNTIYF

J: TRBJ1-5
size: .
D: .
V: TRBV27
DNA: TGTGCCAGCAGTTATCGGGGATGGCAGCCCCAGCATTTT
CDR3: CASSYRGWQPQHF

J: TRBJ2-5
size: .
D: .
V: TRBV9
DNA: TGTGCCAGCAGCGCCCGACAGGGAGGAGATGAGACCCAGTACTTC
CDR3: CASSARQGGDETQYF

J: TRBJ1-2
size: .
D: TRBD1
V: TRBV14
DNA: TGTGCCAGCAGCCAGACCCGGGACAGGGCTTATGGTGGCTACACCTTC
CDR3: CASSQTRDRAYGGYTF

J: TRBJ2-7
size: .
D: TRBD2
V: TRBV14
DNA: TGTGCCAGCAGCCAATTCACCGGGACTAGCTTTTCCCACGAGCAGTACTTC
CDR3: CASSQFTGTSFSHEQYF

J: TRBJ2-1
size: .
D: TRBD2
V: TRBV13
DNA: TGTGCCAGCAGCCCACCCGGACTAGCGGGATCCCCTAAGCAGTTCTTC
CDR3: CASSPPGLAGSPKQFF

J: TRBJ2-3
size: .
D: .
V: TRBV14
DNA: TGTGCCAGCAGCCTGCGGGGGCCGAGCACAGATACGCAGTATTTT
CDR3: CASSLRGPSTDTQYF

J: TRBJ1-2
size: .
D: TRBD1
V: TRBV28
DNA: TGTGCCAGCAGTTTCCAGGGGGGAAACTATGGCTACACCTTC
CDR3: CASSFQGGNYGYTF

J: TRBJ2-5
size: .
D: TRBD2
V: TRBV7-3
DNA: TGTGCCAGCAGCCCCGGGACTAGCCCTGAGACCCAGTACTTC
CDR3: CASSPGTSPETQYF

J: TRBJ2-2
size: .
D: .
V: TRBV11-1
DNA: TGTGCCAGCAGCTTAGCGCGATTAGCGGAGGACCCACGAGGCGGGGAGCTGTTTTTT
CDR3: CASSLARLAEDPRGGELFF

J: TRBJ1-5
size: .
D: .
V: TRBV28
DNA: TGTGCCAGCAGTACTGCCGGTTCCGGCAATCAGCCCCAGCATTTT
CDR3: CASSTAGSGNQPQHF

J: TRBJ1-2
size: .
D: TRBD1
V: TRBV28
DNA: TGTGCCAGCAGTTCGACAGGGGGGGACTATGGCTACACCTTC
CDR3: CASSSTGGDYGYTF

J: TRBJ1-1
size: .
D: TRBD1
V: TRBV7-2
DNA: TGTGCCAGCAGCTTAACAGGGGTGGACACTGAAGCTTTCTTT
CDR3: CASSLTGVDTEAFF

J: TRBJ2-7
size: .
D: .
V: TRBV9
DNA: TGTGCCAGCAGCGTAGTGGGGTCAGCGGAGGTTTACGAGCAGTACTTC
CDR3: CASSVVGSAEVYEQYF

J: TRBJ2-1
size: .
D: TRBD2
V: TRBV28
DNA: TGTGCCAGCAGTCTCTCGGCGGGGGGGCCCACCAATGAGCAGTTCTTC
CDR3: CASSLSAGGPTNEQFF

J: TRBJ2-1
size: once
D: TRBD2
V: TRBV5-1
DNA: TGCGCCAGCAGCTCGGGGACTAGCGGCAATGAGCAGTTCTTC
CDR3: CASSSGTSGNEQFF

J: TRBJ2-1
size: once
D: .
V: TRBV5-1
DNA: TGCGCCAGCAGCTTGGCGCCCGGGACTCCAAGGGTCCATGAGCAGTTCTTC
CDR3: CASSLAPGTPRVHEQFF